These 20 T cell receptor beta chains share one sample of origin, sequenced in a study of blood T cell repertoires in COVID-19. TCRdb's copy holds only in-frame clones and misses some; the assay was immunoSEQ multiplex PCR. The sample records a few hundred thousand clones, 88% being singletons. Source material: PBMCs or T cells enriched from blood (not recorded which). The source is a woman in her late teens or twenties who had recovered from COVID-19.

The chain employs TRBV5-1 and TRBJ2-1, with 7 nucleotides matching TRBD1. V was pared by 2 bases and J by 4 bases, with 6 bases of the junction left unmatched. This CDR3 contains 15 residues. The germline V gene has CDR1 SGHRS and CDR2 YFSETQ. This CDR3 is CASSFRDSLYNEQFF. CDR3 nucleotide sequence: TGCGCCAGCAGCTTCAGGGACAGTCTGTACAATGAGCAGTTCTTC.

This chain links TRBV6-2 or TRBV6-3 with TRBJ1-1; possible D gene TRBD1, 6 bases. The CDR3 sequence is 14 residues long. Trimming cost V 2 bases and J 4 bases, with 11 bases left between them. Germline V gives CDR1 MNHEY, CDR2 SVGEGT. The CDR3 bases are TGTGCCAGCAGTTACCCCCGGGGGGCCACTGAAGCTTTCTTT. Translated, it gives CASSYPRGATEAFF.

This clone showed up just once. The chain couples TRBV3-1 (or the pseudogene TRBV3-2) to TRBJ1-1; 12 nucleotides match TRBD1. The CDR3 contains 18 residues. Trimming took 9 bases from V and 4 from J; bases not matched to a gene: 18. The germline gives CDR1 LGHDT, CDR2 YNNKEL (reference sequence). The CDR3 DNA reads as TGTGCCAGTTCAAAAACCGGGACAGGGGGCATCGTCGGCACTGAAGCTTTCTTT. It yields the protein CASSKTGTGGIVGTEAFF.

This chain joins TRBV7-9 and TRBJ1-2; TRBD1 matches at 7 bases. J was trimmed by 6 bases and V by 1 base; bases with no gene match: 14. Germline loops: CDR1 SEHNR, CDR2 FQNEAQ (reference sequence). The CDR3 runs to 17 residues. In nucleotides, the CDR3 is TGTGCCAGCAGCTTAGGCGGGACAGTCCTTGTGCTGAATGGCTACACCTTC. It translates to CASSLGGTVLVLNGYTF.

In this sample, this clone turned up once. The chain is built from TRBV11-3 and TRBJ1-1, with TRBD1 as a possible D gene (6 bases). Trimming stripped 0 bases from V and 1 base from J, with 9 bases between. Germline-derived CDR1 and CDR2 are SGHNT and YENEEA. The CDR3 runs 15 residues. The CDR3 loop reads CASSLDQGKNTEAFF. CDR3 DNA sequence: TGTGCCAGCAGCTTAGATCAGGGGAAGAACACTGAAGCTTTCTTT.

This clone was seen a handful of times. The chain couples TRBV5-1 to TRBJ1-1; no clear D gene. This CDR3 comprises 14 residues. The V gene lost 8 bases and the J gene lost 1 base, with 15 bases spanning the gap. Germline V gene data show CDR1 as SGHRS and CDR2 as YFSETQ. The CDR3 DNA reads TGCGCCAGTACGGGTCCGCCGGCGAACACTGAAGCTTTCTTT. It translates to CASTGPPANTEAFF.

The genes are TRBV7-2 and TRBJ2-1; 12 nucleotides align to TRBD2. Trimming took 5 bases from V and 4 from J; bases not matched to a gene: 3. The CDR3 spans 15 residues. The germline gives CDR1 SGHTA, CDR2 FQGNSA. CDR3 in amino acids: CASSELAGGYNEQFF. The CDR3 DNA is TGTGCCAGCAGCGAACTAGCGGGGGGATACAATGAGCAGTTCTTC.

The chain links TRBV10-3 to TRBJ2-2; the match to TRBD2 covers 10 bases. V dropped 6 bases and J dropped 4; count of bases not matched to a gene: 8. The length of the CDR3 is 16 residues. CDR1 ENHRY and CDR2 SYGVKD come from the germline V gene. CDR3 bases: TGTGCCATCAGCCTAGCGGGGGATCTCAGCACCGGGGAGCTGTTTTTT. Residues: CAISLAGDLSTGELFF.

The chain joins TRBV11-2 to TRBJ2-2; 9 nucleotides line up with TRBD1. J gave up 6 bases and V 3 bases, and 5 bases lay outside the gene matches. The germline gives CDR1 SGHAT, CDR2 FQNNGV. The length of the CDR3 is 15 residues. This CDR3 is CASSFSQGAAGELFF. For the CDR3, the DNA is TGTGCCAGCAGCTTTTCACAGGGGGCGGCCGGGGAGCTGTTTTTT.

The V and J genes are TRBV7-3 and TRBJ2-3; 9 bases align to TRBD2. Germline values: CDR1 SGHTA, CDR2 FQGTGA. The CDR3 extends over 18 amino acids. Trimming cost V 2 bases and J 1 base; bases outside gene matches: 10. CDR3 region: CASSLWPRERGGTDTQYF. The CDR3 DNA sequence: TGTGCCAGCAGCTTATGGCCTAGGGAGCGGGGGGGCACAGATACGCAGTATTTT. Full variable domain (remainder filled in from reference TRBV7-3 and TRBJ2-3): GAGVSQTPSNKVTEKGKYVELRCDPISGHTALYWYRQSLGQGPEFLIYFQGTGAADDSGLPNDRFFAVRPEGSVSTLKIQRTERGDSAVYLCASSLWPRERGGTDTQYFGPGTRLTVL.

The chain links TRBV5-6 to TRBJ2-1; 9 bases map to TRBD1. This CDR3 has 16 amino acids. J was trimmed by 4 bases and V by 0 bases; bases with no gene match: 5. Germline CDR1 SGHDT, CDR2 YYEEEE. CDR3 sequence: CASSLGGQGGYNEQFF. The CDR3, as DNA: TGTGCCAGCAGCTTGGGGGGACAGGGAGGATACAATGAGCAGTTCTTC.

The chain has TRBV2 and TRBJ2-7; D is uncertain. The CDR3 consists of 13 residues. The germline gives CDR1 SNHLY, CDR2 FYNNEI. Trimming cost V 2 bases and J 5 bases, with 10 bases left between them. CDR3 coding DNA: TGTGCCAGCAGTGAATCGCGGTGGGACGAGCAGTACTTC. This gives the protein CASSESRWDEQYF.

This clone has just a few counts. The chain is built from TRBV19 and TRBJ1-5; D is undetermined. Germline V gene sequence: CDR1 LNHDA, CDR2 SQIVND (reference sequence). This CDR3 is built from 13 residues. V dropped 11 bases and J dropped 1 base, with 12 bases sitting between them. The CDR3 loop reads CASHGVSNQPQHF. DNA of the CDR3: TGTGCCTCCCACGGGGTAAGCAATCAGCCCCAGCATTTT.

This CDR3 reads CASSFLTDYGYTF. CDR3 in DNA: TGCGCCAGCAGCTTCCTGACTGACTATGGCTACACCTTC. The chain recombines TRBV5-1 with TRBJ1-2; D is ambiguous. From germline, CDR1 is SGHRS and CDR2 YFSETQ. V shed 2 bases and J shed 3 bases, with 8 bases lying between them. The CDR3 has 13 amino acids.

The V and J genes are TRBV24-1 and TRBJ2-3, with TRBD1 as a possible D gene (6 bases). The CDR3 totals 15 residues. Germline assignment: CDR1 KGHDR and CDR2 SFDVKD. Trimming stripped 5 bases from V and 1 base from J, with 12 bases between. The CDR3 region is CATSVQGEGTDTQYF. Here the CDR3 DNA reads TGTGCCACCAGTGTACAGGGTGAGGGCACAGATACGCAGTATTTT.

The CDR3 is CASSQIAGDTGELFF. CDR3 bases: TGCGCCAGCAGCCAAATAGCGGGGGACACCGGGGAGCTGTTTTTT. V usage is TRBV4-3 and J usage is TRBJ2-2, with TRBD2 identical over 9 bases. V trimming: 2 bases; J trimming: 3 bases; junction bases outside the gene matches: 1. Germline CDR1 and CDR2: LGHNA and YSLEER. The CDR3 covers 15 residues.

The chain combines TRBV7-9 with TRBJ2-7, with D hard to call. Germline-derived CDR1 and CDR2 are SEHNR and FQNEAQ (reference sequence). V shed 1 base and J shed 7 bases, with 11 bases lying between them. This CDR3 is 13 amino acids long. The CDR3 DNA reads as TGTGCCAGCAGCTTAGGTGATTTACTGGAGCAGTACTTC. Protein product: CASSLGDLLEQYF.

CDR3 nucleotides: TGTGCCAGCAGAATACAGGGGGCCAACTATGGCTACACCTTC. Protein: CASRIQGANYGYTF. The chain has TRBV6-5 and TRBJ1-2; 9 bases match TRBD1. The CDR3 covers 14 residues. Germline V gene lookup returns CDR1 MNHEY and CDR2 SVGAGI. Trimming took 6 bases from V and 2 from J; bases not matched to a gene: 4.

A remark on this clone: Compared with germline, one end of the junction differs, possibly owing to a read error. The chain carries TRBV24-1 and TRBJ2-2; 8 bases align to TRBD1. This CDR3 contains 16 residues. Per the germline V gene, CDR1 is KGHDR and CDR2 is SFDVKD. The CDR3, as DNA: TGTGCCACCACTGATGGCGGACAGGGTGGGACCGGGGAGCTGTTTTTT. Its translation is CATTDGGQGGTGELFF.

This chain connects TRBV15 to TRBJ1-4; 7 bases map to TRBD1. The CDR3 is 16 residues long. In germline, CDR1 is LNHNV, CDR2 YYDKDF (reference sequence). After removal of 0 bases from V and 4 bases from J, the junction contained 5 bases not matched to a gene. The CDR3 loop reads CATSRDKAGGNEKLFF. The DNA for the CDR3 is TGTGCCACCAGCAGAGATAAGGCAGGGGGTAATGAAAAACTGTTTTTT.